These T cell receptor beta chains were read from a single sample in a study of blood T cells in healthy people across ages. TCRdb independently ran MiXCR on the 5' RACE reads; one entry per CDR3 protein. Here the sample spans hundreds of thousands of distinct CDR3 sequences, about 50% being singletons. Sequenced input: blood. The receptors shown here come from a woman older than 75 in good health. The CDR3 runs from the conserved cysteine through the conserved F or W. D genes are given only for firm matches. The size of a clone is reported for some rows only, either as once, few or many, or as a class for expanded clones.

abundance: .; j_gene: TRBJ2-5; v_gene: TRBV5-1; d_gene: TRBD1; CDR3nt: TGCGCCAGCCTCTGGCGACAGGGACGGGAGACCCAGTACTTC; CDR3aa: CASLWRQGRETQYF
abundance: many; j_gene: TRBJ2-3; v_gene: TRBV20-1; d_gene: TRBD2; CDR3nt: TGCAGTGCTAAGGCTAGCGGGGGGTCAGATACGCAGTATTTT; CDR3aa: CSAKASGGSDTQYF
abundance: .; j_gene: TRBJ2-7; v_gene: TRBV10-3; d_gene: TRBD1; CDR3nt: TGTGCCATCAGTGACCTTGGACAGGGCCACGAGCAGTACTTC; CDR3aa: CAISDLGQGHEQYF
abundance: few; j_gene: TRBJ1-4; v_gene: TRBV2; d_gene: .; CDR3nt: TGTGCCAGCAGTGTGTGGACGGCAAATGAAAAACTGTTTTTT; CDR3aa: CASSVWTANEKLFF
abundance: .; j_gene: TRBJ2-3; v_gene: TRBV5-8; d_gene: .; CDR3nt: TGTGCCAGCAGCTTGGATGCCAATACGCAGTATTTT; CDR3aa: CASSLDANTQYF
abundance: many; j_gene: TRBJ1-2; v_gene: TRBV12-3/TRBV12-4; d_gene: TRBD1; CDR3nt: TGTGCCAGCAGTCCCGGGACAGTCTATGGCTACACCTTC; CDR3aa: CASSPGTVYGYTF
abundance: .; j_gene: TRBJ2-3; v_gene: TRBV6-5; d_gene: TRBD2; CDR3nt: TGTGCCAGCAGTTACGGAGCGGGGGCCGGAGATACGCAGTATTTT; CDR3aa: CASSYGAGAGDTQYF
abundance: .; j_gene: TRBJ2-3; v_gene: TRBV6-2/TRBV6-3; d_gene: .; CDR3nt: TGTGCCAGCAGGCCCACCCGTGGCGATACGCAGTATTTT; CDR3aa: CASRPTRGDTQYF
abundance: many; j_gene: TRBJ1-6; v_gene: TRBV5-1; d_gene: .; CDR3nt: TGCGCCAGCAGCTTATCCAATAATTCACCCCTCCACTTT; CDR3aa: CASSLSNNSPLHF
abundance: many; j_gene: TRBJ2-7; v_gene: TRBV2; d_gene: .; CDR3nt: TGTGCCAGCAGTGGGACTCTCTCCTACGAGCAGTACTTC; CDR3aa: CASSGTLSYEQYF
abundance: many; j_gene: TRBJ1-4; v_gene: TRBV29-1; d_gene: .; CDR3nt: TGCAGCGTTGCCCCCGACACGAGCAATGGAAAACTGTTTTTT; CDR3aa: CSVAPDTSNGKLFF
abundance: .; j_gene: TRBJ2-3; v_gene: TRBV4-1; d_gene: TRBD2; CDR3nt: TGCGCCAGCAGCCAGACTAGCGTATTCCGCACAGATACGCAGTATTTT; CDR3aa: CASSQTSVFRTDTQYF
abundance: few; j_gene: TRBJ2-7; v_gene: TRBV20-1; d_gene: .; CDR3nt: TGCAGTGCTAGGGTGACAGGCCTCTCCTACGAGCAGTACTTC; CDR3aa: CSARVTGLSYEQYF
abundance: .; j_gene: TRBJ1-2; v_gene: TRBV5-6; d_gene: .; CDR3nt: TGTGCCAGCACCCTCGGTGGGCAGTGCACCTTC; CDR3aa: CASTLGGQCTF
abundance: few; j_gene: TRBJ2-2; v_gene: TRBV20-1; d_gene: .; CDR3nt: TGCAGTGCTAGAATGGGATTGAACACCGGGGAGCTGTTTTTT; CDR3aa: CSARMGLNTGELFF
abundance: .; j_gene: TRBJ2-5; v_gene: TRBV27; d_gene: TRBD1; CDR3nt: TGTGCCAGCAGTTTGAGACAGGGGGCGCGAGGAGAGACCCAGTACTTC; CDR3aa: CASSLRQGARGETQYF
abundance: once; j_gene: TRBJ2-7; v_gene: TRBV7-9; d_gene: .; CDR3nt: TGTGCCAGCAGCTTAAGTAATCCGGGAACCTACGAGCAGTACTTC; CDR3aa: CASSLSNPGTYEQYF
abundance: once; j_gene: TRBJ1-3; v_gene: TRBV12-3/TRBV12-4; d_gene: TRBD1; CDR3nt: TGTGCCAGCAGGTCGACAGGGGCGGTAAACACCATATATTTT; CDR3aa: CASRSTGAVNTIYF
abundance: .; j_gene: TRBJ2-3; v_gene: TRBV4-1; d_gene: TRBD2; CDR3nt: TGCGCCAGCAGCCAAGATTATAAGCGGGGTTCCACAGATACGCAGTATTTT; CDR3aa: CASSQDYKRGSTDTQYF
abundance: many; j_gene: TRBJ2-1; v_gene: TRBV6-2/TRBV6-3; d_gene: .; CDR3nt: TGTGCCAGCAGTTACTCCCCCCCGGCCGGGCTATACAATGAGCAGTTCTTC; CDR3aa: CASSYSPPAGLYNEQFF
abundance: .; j_gene: TRBJ1-2; v_gene: TRBV7-2; d_gene: .; CDR3nt: TGTGCCAGCAGCCCTCCGGGGACGCCCAACTATGGCTACACCTTC; CDR3aa: CASSPPGTPNYGYTF
abundance: .; j_gene: TRBJ1-2; v_gene: TRBV21-1; d_gene: .; CDR3nt: TGTGCCAACCCGCTTGTCCCGGGACAGGGGAGTTATGGCTACACCTTC; CDR3aa: CANPLVPGQGSYGYTF
abundance: .; j_gene: TRBJ2-1; v_gene: TRBV15; d_gene: .; CDR3nt: TGTGCCACCAGCCCTTCAACGGGGGGCAAGAGCAATGAGCAGTTCTTC; CDR3aa: CATSPSTGGKSNEQFF
abundance: .; j_gene: TRBJ1-1; v_gene: TRBV5-1; d_gene: TRBD1; CDR3nt: TGCGCCAGCAGCCCTACCGGGACAGGGACACCTGAAGCTTTCTTT; CDR3aa: CASSPTGTGTPEAFF
abundance: few; j_gene: TRBJ1-5; v_gene: TRBV7-2; d_gene: .; CDR3nt: TGTGCCAGCAGCCCATACGCAGGGGTAGCCAGCAATCAGCCCCAGCATTTT; CDR3aa: CASSPYAGVASNQPQHF
abundance: many; j_gene: TRBJ2-1; v_gene: TRBV20-1; d_gene: TRBD2; CDR3nt: TGCAGTCCCCAGCGGGAGGCCTCCAATGAGCAGTTCTTC; CDR3aa: CSPQREASNEQFF
abundance: .; j_gene: TRBJ1-5; v_gene: TRBV5-5; d_gene: TRBD1; CDR3nt: TGTGCCAGCTCCTGGACAGGGCGCAATCAGCCCCAGCATTTT; CDR3aa: CASSWTGRNQPQHF
abundance: many; j_gene: TRBJ2-1; v_gene: TRBV2; d_gene: .; CDR3nt: TGTGCCAGCAGTGGCCAAACTGACGGACTTCATGGTTACAATGAGCAGTTCTTC; CDR3aa: CASSGQTDGLHGYNEQFF
abundance: many; j_gene: TRBJ2-3; v_gene: TRBV5-1; d_gene: .; CDR3nt: TGCGCCAGCAGCTCTTGGGGCACAGATACGCAGTATTTT; CDR3aa: CASSSWGTDTQYF
abundance: .; j_gene: TRBJ1-6; v_gene: TRBV18; d_gene: .; CDR3nt: TGTGCCAGCTCACCCGACGCGAGGTATTCACCCCTCCACTTT; CDR3aa: CASSPDARYSPLHF
abundance: .; j_gene: TRBJ1-5; v_gene: TRBV12-3/TRBV12-4; d_gene: .; CDR3nt: TGTGCCAGCAAGGAACAGGGCGGCAATCAGCCCCAGCATTTT; CDR3aa: CASKEQGGNQPQHF
abundance: .; j_gene: TRBJ2-3; v_gene: TRBV29-1; d_gene: TRBD1; CDR3nt: TGCAGCGTCCGGGGGACAGGGGATAAAAGGGGCAGCACAGATACGCAGTATTTT; CDR3aa: CSVRGTGDKRGSTDTQYF
abundance: many; j_gene: TRBJ1-2; v_gene: TRBV7-2; d_gene: .; CDR3nt: TGTGCCAGCGGCTTCCGTACCCCTAAACCAGGGACGACTAACTATGGCTACACCTTC; CDR3aa: CASGFRTPKPGTTNYGYTF
abundance: many; j_gene: TRBJ2-1; v_gene: TRBV7-9; d_gene: TRBD1; CDR3nt: TGTGCCAGCAGCTTAGGGACAGGGAACTCCTACAATGAGCAGTTCTTC; CDR3aa: CASSLGTGNSYNEQFF
abundance: many; j_gene: TRBJ2-7; v_gene: TRBV20-1; d_gene: .; CDR3nt: TGCAGTGCCCCCCGGACTATGCCCTACGAGCAGTACTTC; CDR3aa: CSAPRTMPYEQYF
abundance: once; j_gene: TRBJ1-2; v_gene: TRBV5-6; d_gene: TRBD1; CDR3nt: TGTGCCAGCAGCGCCGACAGGGACTCTGGCTACACCTTC; CDR3aa: CASSADRDSGYTF
abundance: few; j_gene: TRBJ2-1; v_gene: TRBV29-1; d_gene: TRBD2; CDR3nt: TGCAGCGTTCGAACTAGCGGGAAGGGATTCTCCTACAATGAGCAGTTCTTC; CDR3aa: CSVRTSGKGFSYNEQFF
abundance: few; j_gene: TRBJ1-1; v_gene: TRBV4-2; d_gene: TRBD1; CDR3nt: TGTGCCAGCAGCGGGACAGGGAGTGAAGCTTTCTTT; CDR3aa: CASSGTGSEAFF
abundance: .; j_gene: TRBJ2-3; v_gene: TRBV6-4; d_gene: .; CDR3nt: TGTGCCAGCAGGGAAACCGCTAGCACAGATACGCAGTATTTT; CDR3aa: CASRETASTDTQYF
abundance: many; j_gene: TRBJ2-6; v_gene: TRBV10-3; d_gene: TRBD1; CDR3nt: TGTGCCATCAGTGTAGGGACAGCATTCTCTGGGGCCAACGTCCTGACTTTC; CDR3aa: CAISVGTAFSGANVLTF
abundance: .; j_gene: TRBJ2-5; v_gene: TRBV15; d_gene: .; CDR3nt: TGTGCCACCAGCAGAGAAAGGGGGATGCGAGAGACCCAGTACTTC; CDR3aa: CATSRERGMRETQYF
abundance: few; j_gene: TRBJ2-5; v_gene: TRBV5-1; d_gene: .; CDR3nt: TGCGCCAAGGGACTCCAAGAGACCCAGTACTTC; CDR3aa: CAKGLQETQYF
abundance: .; j_gene: TRBJ2-1; v_gene: TRBV7-3; d_gene: .; CDR3nt: TGTGCCAGCAGCCCAGCGGAAGTCCACAATGAGCAGTTCTTC; CDR3aa: CASSPAEVHNEQFF
abundance: .; j_gene: TRBJ2-5; v_gene: TRBV10-3; d_gene: .; CDR3nt: TGTGCCATCAGTGGGGACGTAGAGCAGTACTTC; CDR3aa: CAISGDVEQYF
abundance: .; j_gene: TRBJ2-7; v_gene: TRBV20-1; d_gene: .; CDR3nt: TGCAGTGCTAGGGGTCCGGTCGACGTCCTAGGCGAGCAGTACTTC; CDR3aa: CSARGPVDVLGEQYF
abundance: .; j_gene: TRBJ1-6; v_gene: TRBV6-1; d_gene: .; CDR3nt: TGTGCCAGCAGTGAGTCGACGACCGGTTCACCCCTCCACTTT; CDR3aa: CASSESTTGSPLHF
abundance: .; j_gene: TRBJ2-5; v_gene: TRBV2; d_gene: .; CDR3nt: TGTGCCAGCCGCTCGGGACCTCCGGAGACCCAGTACTTC; CDR3aa: CASRSGPPETQYF
abundance: .; j_gene: TRBJ2-6; v_gene: TRBV4-1; d_gene: TRBD1; CDR3nt: TGCGCCAGCAGCACTCTGGGACAGGCGAGCTCTGGGGCCAACGTCCTGACTTTC; CDR3aa: CASSTLGQASSGANVLTF
abundance: once; j_gene: TRBJ2-1; v_gene: TRBV27; d_gene: TRBD2; CDR3nt: TGTGCCAGCAGTATAGCGGGAGCGGGTTACAATGAGCGGTTCTTC; CDR3aa: CASSIAGAGYNERFF
abundance: .; j_gene: TRBJ1-1; v_gene: TRBV6-6; d_gene: .; CDR3nt: TGTGCCAGCAGTTACTCGAAGGCAGGGAACACTGAAGCTTTCTTT; CDR3aa: CASSYSKAGNTEAFF
abundance: .; j_gene: TRBJ2-7; v_gene: TRBV2; d_gene: .; CDR3nt: TGTGCCAGCAGTGGTGTCAGGGACGGCGAGCAGTACTTC; CDR3aa: CASSGVRDGEQYF
abundance: .; j_gene: TRBJ2-5; v_gene: TRBV6-5; d_gene: .; CDR3nt: TGTGCCAGCACCAACTGGGGCAAGAACCAAGAGACCCAGTACTTC; CDR3aa: CASTNWGKNQETQYF
abundance: .; j_gene: TRBJ2-5; v_gene: TRBV7-6; d_gene: TRBD2; CDR3nt: TGTGCCAGCAGCTTAGCTAGCGGGAGTGAGCAGTACTTC; CDR3aa: CASSLASGSEQYF
abundance: .; j_gene: TRBJ1-1; v_gene: TRBV9; d_gene: TRBD1; CDR3nt: TGTGCCAGCAGCGTAGAGGGACAGAGTCAAGCTTTCTTT; CDR3aa: CASSVEGQSQAFF
abundance: few; j_gene: TRBJ1-2; v_gene: TRBV12-3/TRBV12-4; d_gene: .; CDR3nt: TGTGCCAGCAGTGAAGACGGGACCGGATATGGCTACACCTTC; CDR3aa: CASSEDGTGYGYTF
abundance: .; j_gene: TRBJ2-5; v_gene: TRBV4-1; d_gene: .; CDR3nt: TGCGCCAGCAGCCAAGATCGCGTAGGGGTGCAAGAGACCCAGTACTTC; CDR3aa: CASSQDRVGVQETQYF
abundance: .; j_gene: TRBJ2-6; v_gene: TRBV28; d_gene: .; CDR3nt: TGTGCCACCCAATCTGGGGCCAACGTCCTGACTTTC; CDR3aa: CATQSGANVLTF
abundance: few; j_gene: TRBJ1-5; v_gene: TRBV12-3/TRBV12-4; d_gene: .; CDR3nt: TGTGCCAGCAGCTTAGAGTTTATGGCCCAGCATTTT; CDR3aa: CASSLEFMAQHF